The table lists the clone carrying this T cell receptor (beta chain) with many counts. What it binds is unknown. 60 Vbeta and 13 Jbeta primers were used in PCR. Some clones are missing from TCRdb's copy, which holds only in-frame ones; the method was immunoSEQ multiplex PCR. This repertoire shows some 210,000 clones, 70% to 80% found once; its top ten account for 2% to 2.5%. Germline trimming cut 6 bases from V and 4 bases from J; bases unmatched to any gene: 2. The CDR3 has 13 residues. CDR1 is SNHLY, CDR2 FYNNEI, per germline. The data derive from a study of cytomegalovirus exposure and HLA in healthy donors. Study observations and caveats: V- and J-gene trimming of TCR beta was linked (in a later analysis) to a missense DCLRE1C variant.

Healthy bone marrow donors made up the donors. The sample comprised PBMCs. The TCR comes from a young woman in good health and CMV-seropositive. The chain recombines TRBV2 with TRBJ1-5, with TRBD1 identical over 8 bases. The CDR3 protein is CASSRGPNQPQHF. The CDR3 nucleotides read TGTGCCAGCAGCAGGGGGCCTAATCAGCCCCAGCATTTT.